The clone carrying this TCR beta chain was counted ten times or more. This sample was included in a study of T cells in Graves' hyperthyroidism and ophthalmopathy. V lost 7 bases and J lost 2; bases outside the gene matches: 8. This CDR3 is 14 amino acids long. The V gene's germline CDR1 is ENHRY and CDR2 SYGVKD. Using RNA transcripts as the source, TCR beta CDR3 regions were amplified. A first-round RT-PCR of the TCR CDR3 used the HTBI primer set. A single record per CDR3 protein comes from TCRdb applying MiXCR to the multiplex PCR reads. This table holds under 400,000 distinct CDR3 sequences, about 15% found once.

Sequencing input: blood. The chain recombines TRBV10-3 with TRBJ2-7; TRBD1 aligns across 7 bases. This TCR was recovered from an older woman with Graves' hyperthyroidism. CDR3 sequence (DNA): TGTGCCATCAAACGACAGGGTCGCCCCTACGAGCAGTACTTC. This sequence encodes CAIKRQGRPYEQYF.